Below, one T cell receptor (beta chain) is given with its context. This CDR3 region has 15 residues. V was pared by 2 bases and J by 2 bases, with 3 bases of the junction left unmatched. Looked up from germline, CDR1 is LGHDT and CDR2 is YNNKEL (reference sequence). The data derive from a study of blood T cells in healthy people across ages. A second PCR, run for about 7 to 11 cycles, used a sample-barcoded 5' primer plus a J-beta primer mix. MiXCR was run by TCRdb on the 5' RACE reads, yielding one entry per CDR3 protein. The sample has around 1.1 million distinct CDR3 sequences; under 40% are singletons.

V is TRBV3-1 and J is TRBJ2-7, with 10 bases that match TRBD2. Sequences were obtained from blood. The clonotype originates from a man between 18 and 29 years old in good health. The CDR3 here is CASSQPSGSPYEQYF. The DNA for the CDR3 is TGTGCCAGCAGCCAACCTAGCGGGAGTCCCTACGAGCAGTACTTC.